Each of the 26 T cell receptor beta chains below was sequenced from the same sample in a study of blood T cells in healthy people across ages. A second roughly 6 to 11 cycle PCR used barcoded and J-beta primers. One entry per CDR3 protein, called by TCRdb with MiXCR from the 5' RACE reads. This table holds fewer than 950,000 distinct CDR3 sequences, 50% to 65% found once. The sequencing input was blood. These receptors were obtained from a man at least 80 years old in good health.

This clonotype was detected once. CDR3 DNA sequence: TGTGCCAGTATGCCGGGACGCCACTCCTACAATGAGCAGTTCTTC. Translating gives CASMPGRHSYNEQFF. This sequence joins TRBV19 and TRBJ2-1; TRBD1 or TRBD2 may be the D gene (5 bases each). CDR1 and CDR2 (germline): LNHDA, SQIVND (reference sequence). The V gene lost 7 bases and the J gene lost 0 bases, with 13 bases spanning the gap. This CDR3 spans 15 amino acids.

The genes are TRBV20-1 and TRBJ2-5; D remains ambiguous. Germline CDR1 DFQATT, CDR2 SNEGSKA (reference sequence). V was clipped by 0 bases and J by 11 bases, with 16 bases between them. The CDR3 totals 13 residues. The CDR3 spells CSARDRVRSEQYF. The CDR3 nucleotides are TGCAGTGCTAGAGATCGGGTCAGGAGTGAGCAGTACTTC.

The chain carries TRBV6-6 and TRBJ2-3; D perhaps matches TRBD2 (6 bases). Trimming took off 4 bases at V and 2 bases at J, with 13 bases between the two ends. Germline CDR1 MNHNY, CDR2 SVGAGI (reference sequence). The CDR3 loop spans 15 amino acids. As DNA, the CDR3 is TGTGCCAGCAGTTCCTTCGGAGGGGCCACAGATACGCAGTATTTT. Amino acid sequence: CASSSFGGATDTQYF.

Regarding this clonotype: A junction boundary mismatches the germline segment, possibly from a read error. This chain joins TRBV29-1 and TRBJ2-1; TRBD1 might be the D (7 bases). There are 12 residues in the CDR3. The V gene's germline CDR1 is SQVTM and CDR2 ANQGSEA. The CDR3 DNA reads TGCGGCGTTACAGGAGGGGGCGATGAGCAGTTCTTC. Protein: CGVTGGGDEQFF.

This clonotype showed up just a few times. The chain employs TRBV7-3 and TRBJ2-1, with TRBD2 matching over 9 bases. Germline CDR1 is SGHTA and CDR2 is FQGTGA. This CDR3 is 15 amino acids long. After removal of 5 bases from V and 3 bases from J, the junction contained 5 bases not matched to a gene. The CDR3 sequence is CASSIRLADYNEQFF. In DNA, the CDR3 is TGTGCCAGCAGCATACGACTAGCGGACTACAATGAGCAGTTCTTC.

The chain uses TRBV12-3 or TRBV12-4 and TRBJ1-4; D not certain. The CDR3 totals 14 residues. V shed 8 bases and J shed 0 bases, with 10 bases lying between them. The CDR3 sequence is CASGIGATNEKLFF. The CDR3 DNA sequence: TGTGCCAGCGGGATTGGGGCAACTAATGAAAAACTGTTTTTT.

The genes are TRBV28 and TRBJ2-5; TRBD1 agrees at 9 bases. Per germline, CDR1 MDHEN and CDR2 SYDVKM. V lost 1 base, J lost 4 bases, and 13 bases stayed unmatched. The CDR3 runs 18 residues. The CDR3 here is CASSLSPGGQGTGETQYF. DNA for the CDR3: TGTGCCAGCAGTTTATCCCCCGGAGGACAGGGGACCGGAGAGACCCAGTACTTC.

This clonotype was counted a few times. J is TRBJ2-2 and V is TRBV20-1; D is possibly TRBD1 or TRBD2 (5 bases each). The germline CDR1 and CDR2 sequences are DFQATT and SNEGSKA (reference sequence). Trimming pared 6 bases from V and 4 bases from J, leaving 15 bases between. This CDR3 region has 14 residues. This chain's CDR3 is CSAPGPERTGELFF. CDR3 nucleotides: TGCAGTGCGCCGGGACCAGAACGCACCGGGGAGCTGTTTTTT.

The chain links TRBV6-1 to TRBJ2-7; D is undetermined. The CDR3 has 11 residues. CDR1 and CDR2 (germline): MNHNS, SASEGT. With 10 bases removed from V and 2 bases from J, the gap between germline ends came to 9 bases. CDR3 amino acids: CATSFTYEQYF. In nucleotides, the CDR3 is TGTGCCACCTCCTTCACCTACGAGCAGTACTTC.

This clonotype was counted only a few times. The CDR3 coding sequence is TGCAGTGCTTTCGGGACTAGCGGGAGGGGACAGTACGAGCAGTACTTC. Translating it yields CSAFGTSGRGQYEQYF. The chain has TRBV20-1 and TRBJ2-7, with 16 bases identical to TRBD2. The CDR3 has 16 amino acids. V lost 5 bases to trimming and J lost 4 bases; unmatched junction nucleotides: 8. Germline CDR1 reads DFQATT; CDR2 reads SNEGSKA (reference sequence).

V and J are TRBV5-1 and TRBJ1-2; D is unclear. Germline-derived CDR1 and CDR2 are SGHRS and YFSETQ. This CDR3 spans 12 amino acids. The V and J ends lost 0 bases and 4 bases respectively, with 4 bases between them. The CDR3 bases are TGCGCCAGCAGCTTGGCCGGCTATGGCTACACCTTC. Its protein product is CASSLAGYGYTF. Using reference TRBV5-1 and TRBJ1-2 for the parts outside the CDR3, the full variable domain is KAGVTQTPRYLIKTRGQQVTLSCSPISGHRSVSWYQQTPGQGLQFLFEYFSETQRNKGNFPGRFSGRQFSNSRSEMNVSTLELGDSALYLCASSLAGYGYTFGSGTRLTVV.

This chain uses TRBV27 with TRBJ2-7; 9 positions agree with TRBD1. The CDR3 spans 15 residues. V lost 5 bases, J lost 3 bases, and 8 bases stayed unmatched. Germline CDR1 and CDR2: MNHEY and SMNVEV (reference sequence). The CDR3 is CASSLTGTGYYEQYF. The CDR3 bases are TGTGCCAGCAGTCTTACCGGGACAGGGTACTACGAGCAGTACTTC.

The chain employs TRBV4-2 and TRBJ2-7; D not resolved. Germline CDR1 LGHNA, CDR2 YNFKEQ. The V and J ends lost 0 bases and 8 bases respectively, with 8 bases between them. CDR3 size: 12 residues. The CDR3 DNA follows: TGTGCCAGCAGCCAAGATTGGGGAAAGCAGTACTTC. It specifies CASSQDWGKQYF.

V gene TRBV11-2 combines with J gene TRBJ2-2, with 8 bases identical to TRBD1. V lost 4 bases and J lost 1; bases outside the gene matches: 5. The germline V gene encodes CDR1 SGHAT and CDR2 FQNNGV. This CDR3 is built from 16 residues. This CDR3 reads CASSSGQGMNTGELFF. CDR3 DNA sequence: TGTGCCAGCAGCTCCGGACAGGGAATGAACACCGGGGAGCTGTTTTTT.

CDR3: CASSPGRGSAYEQYF. DNA of the CDR3: TGTGCCAGCAGCCCCGGACGGGGGAGCGCCTACGAGCAGTACTTC. V gene TRBV4-2 combines with J gene TRBJ2-7, with D maybe TRBD2 (6 bases). Looked up from germline, CDR1 is LGHNA and CDR2 is YNFKEQ. The V gene lost 4 bases and the J gene lost 2 bases, with 15 bases spanning the gap. The CDR3 is 15 amino acids.

Comment on this clonotype: Germline is not matched at one junction end, which may reflect a read error. The chain recombines TRBV6-6 with TRBJ2-2, with D tentatively TRBD1 (6 bases). The CDR3 covers 11 residues. Looked up from germline, CDR1 is MNHNY and CDR2 is SVGAGI (reference sequence). CDR3 loop: CASSTPGVLFF. In nucleotides, the CDR3 is TGTGCCAGCAGTACCCCAGGGGTGCTGTTTTTT.

J is TRBJ2-4 and V is TRBV25-1; the D gene is possibly TRBD2 (6 bases). Near its end, the DNA agrees better with TRBJ2-5, so the J call may be wrong. The CDR3 totals 14 residues. Germline assignment: CDR1 MGHDK and CDR2 SYGVNS. CDR3 loop: CASSPQEGQETQYF. The CDR3 nucleotides are TGTGCCAGCAGCCCACAGGAGGGCCAAGAGACCCAGTACTTC.

This clonotype was found a few times. The chain is built from TRBV2 and TRBJ2-5, with D possibly matching TRBD2 (5 bases). Germline CDR1 SNHLY, CDR2 FYNNEI. Trimming shortened V by 8 bases and J by 2 bases, and 12 bases separated the two germline ends. CDR3 size: 13 residues. CDR3 DNA: TGTGCCAGCGTTTTTTCGGGACAAGAGACCCAGTACTTC. This encodes CASVFSGQETQYF.

This clonotype showed up just a few times. This chain connects TRBV11-1 to TRBJ2-1; 11 bases are a match to TRBD2. This CDR3 has 21 amino acids. The germline gives CDR1 SGHAT, CDR2 FQDESV (reference sequence). Unmatched junction bases numbered 16, after V lost 3 bases and J lost 0 bases. CDR3 coding DNA: TGTGCCAGCAGCTTCGCCCTTAGCGGGAGGGCCCGAGGGGGCTCCTACAATGAGCAGTTCTTC. Amino acids: CASSFALSGRARGGSYNEQFF.

The chain employs TRBV20-1 and TRBJ1-5; D is ambiguous. The CDR3 contains 14 residues. Germline V gives CDR1 DFQATT, CDR2 SNEGSKA (reference sequence). The V gene lost 1 base and the J gene lost 5 bases, with 12 bases spanning the gap. The CDR3 is CSARGLGEHQPQHF. CDR3 sequence (DNA): TGCAGTGCTAGAGGGTTAGGCGAACATCAGCCCCAGCATTTT.

V and J are TRBV28 and TRBJ2-7; the match to TRBD2 covers 7 bases. The CDR3 contains 14 residues. V gave up 3 bases and J gave up 3 bases; unmatched junction bases: 5. Looked up from germline, CDR1 is MDHEN and CDR2 is SYDVKM. The DNA for the CDR3 is TGTGCCAGCAGTTTCCTAGCGGAAAACTACGAGCAGTACTTC. Protein: CASSFLAENYEQYF. The whole variable domain, remainder taken from reference TRBV28 and TRBJ2-7, is DVKVTQSSRYLVKRTGEKVFLECVQDMDHENMFWYRQDPGLGLRLIYFSYDVKMKEKGDIPEGYSVSREKKERFSLILESASTNQTSMYLCASSFLAENYEQYFGPGTRLTVT.

This clonotype appeared many times. The V and J genes are TRBV18 and TRBJ2-5; D call uncertain. The germline gives CDR1 KGHSH, CDR2 LQKENI. The CDR3 consists of 13 residues. V was shortened by 2 bases and J by 5 bases, with 9 bases between the two germline ends. CDR3 in amino acids: CASSPGLAETQYF. CDR3 DNA: TGTGCCAGCTCACCAGGGTTAGCTGAGACCCAGTACTTC.

The chain joins TRBV12-3 or TRBV12-4 to TRBJ2-1; D is possibly TRBD1 (5 bases). Trimming left V 5 bases short and J 2 bases short, with 13 bases between. CDR3 length equals 15 residues. The CDR3 region is CASSQGPPPYNEQFF. CDR3 coding DNA: TGTGCCAGCAGTCAGGGCCCGCCGCCCTACAATGAGCAGTTCTTC.

The rearrangement links TRBV4-2 to TRBJ2-7; D is perhaps TRBD2 (6 bases). Germline V gives CDR1 LGHNA, CDR2 YNFKEQ. The V end was cut by 4 bases, the J end by 0 bases, with 19 bases between. CDR3 length: 17 residues. The CDR3 reads CASSPPTGAGLSYEQYF. The CDR3 nucleotides are TGTGCCAGCAGCCCTCCCACCGGGGCGGGACTCTCCTACGAGCAGTACTTC.

V gene TRBV3-1 combines with J gene TRBJ2-5; 12 positions match TRBD1. V lost 0 bases, J lost 1 base, and 9 bases stayed unmatched. The CDR3 runs 19 residues. Germline V gives CDR1 LGHDT, CDR2 YNNKEL (reference sequence). CDR3 DNA: TGTGCCAGCAGCCAAGACCGGGACAGGGGGCTTCGGATCCAAGAGACCCAGTACTTC. It yields the protein CASSQDRDRGLRIQETQYF.

This chain uses TRBV30 with TRBJ1-1; possible D gene TRBD1, 5 bases. Trimming took off 0 bases at V and 8 bases at J, with 13 bases between the two ends. Germline V gene data show CDR1 as GTSNPN and CDR2 as SVGIG (reference sequence). This CDR3 has 13 residues. The CDR3 coding sequence is TGTGCCTGGAGTGTAGGCTGGGGACGGGAAGCTTTCTTT. Translated, it gives CAWSVGWGREAFF. Using reference TRBV30 and TRBJ1-1 for the parts outside the CDR3, the full variable domain is SQTIHQWPATLVQPVGSPLSLECTVEGTSNPNLYWYRQAAGRGLQLLFYSVGIGQISSEVPQNLSASRPQDRQFILSSKKLLLSDSGFYLCAWSVGWGREAFFGQGTRLTVV.